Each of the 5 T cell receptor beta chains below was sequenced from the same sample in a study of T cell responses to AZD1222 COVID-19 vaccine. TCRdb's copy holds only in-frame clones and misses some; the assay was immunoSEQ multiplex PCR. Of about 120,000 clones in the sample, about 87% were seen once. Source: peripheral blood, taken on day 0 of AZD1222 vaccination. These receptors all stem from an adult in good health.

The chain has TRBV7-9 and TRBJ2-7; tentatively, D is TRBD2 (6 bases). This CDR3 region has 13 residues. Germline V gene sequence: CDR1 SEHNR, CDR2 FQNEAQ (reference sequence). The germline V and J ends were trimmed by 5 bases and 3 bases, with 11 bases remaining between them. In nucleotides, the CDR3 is TGTGCCAGCAGCCCGGCGGGGCGCTACGAGCAGTACTTC. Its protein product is CASSPAGRYEQYF.

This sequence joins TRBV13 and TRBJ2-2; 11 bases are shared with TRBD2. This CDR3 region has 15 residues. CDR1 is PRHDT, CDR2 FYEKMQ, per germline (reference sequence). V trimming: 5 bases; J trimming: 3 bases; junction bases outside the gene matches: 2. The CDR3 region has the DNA TGTGCCAGCAGCCGGGGACTAGCGGACACCGGGGAGCTGTTTTTT. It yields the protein CASSRGLADTGELFF.

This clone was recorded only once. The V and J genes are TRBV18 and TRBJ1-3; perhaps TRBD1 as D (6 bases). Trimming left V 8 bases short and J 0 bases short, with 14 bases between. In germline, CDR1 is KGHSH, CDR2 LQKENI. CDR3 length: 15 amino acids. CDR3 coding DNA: TGTGCCAGCACGTTCGGGGGGGCCTCTGGAAACACCATATATTTT. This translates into CASTFGGASGNTIYF.

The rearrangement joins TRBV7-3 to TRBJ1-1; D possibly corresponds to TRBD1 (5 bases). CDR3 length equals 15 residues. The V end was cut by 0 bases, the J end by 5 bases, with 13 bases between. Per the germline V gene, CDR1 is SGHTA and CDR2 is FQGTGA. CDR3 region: CASSLTGPGKTEAFF. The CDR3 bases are TGTGCCAGCAGCTTAACGGGGCCGGGAAAAACTGAAGCTTTCTTT.

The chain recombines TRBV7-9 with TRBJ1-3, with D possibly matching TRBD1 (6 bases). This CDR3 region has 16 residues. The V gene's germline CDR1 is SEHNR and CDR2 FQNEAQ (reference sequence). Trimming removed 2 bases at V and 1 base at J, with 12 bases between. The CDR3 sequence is CASSLTEQGSGNTIYF. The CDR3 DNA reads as TGTGCCAGCAGCTTAACCGAACAGGGTTCTGGAAACACCATATATTTT.